These 6 T cell receptor beta chains share one sample of origin, sequenced in a study of early T cells in non-severe SARS-CoV-2 infection. TCRdb recomputed calls from the 5' RACE reads with MiXCR, one row per CDR3 protein. Of about 29,000 distinct CDR3 sequences listed, 4.5% are singletons. Sample: whole blood. These receptors all come from an adult who was a healthcare worker with PCR-confirmed SARS-CoV-2 infection or an uninfected control (not recorded which).

This clonotype was counted many times. This rearrangement joins TRBV7-9 to TRBJ2-7; no reliable D call. The germline V and J ends were trimmed by 1 base and 2 bases, with 6 bases remaining between them. The length of the CDR3 is 13 residues. CDR1 and CDR2 (germline): SEHNR, FQNEAQ (reference sequence). The CDR3 nucleotides read TGTGCCAGCAGCTTAGAATCACCCTACGAGCAGTACTTC. Protein product: CASSLESPYEQYF. The whole variable domain, filled in from reference TRBV7-9 and TRBJ2-7, reads DTGVSQNPRHKITKRGQNVTFRCDPISEHNRLYWYRQTLGQGPEFLTYFQNEAQLEKSRLLSDRFSAERPKGSFSTLEIQRTEQGDSAMYLCASSLESPYEQYFGPGTRLTVT.

This clonotype showed up many times. This chain joins TRBV7-9 and TRBJ2-3, with 12 bases identical to TRBD2. With V trimmed by 5 bases and J by 1 base, 10 bases remained unmatched. CDR3 size: 18 residues. In germline, CDR1 is SEHNR, CDR2 FQNEAQ (reference sequence). CDR3 protein: CASSRNTGTSGRTDTQYF. The CDR3 nucleotides read TGTGCCAGCAGCCGGAACACCGGGACTAGCGGGCGCACAGATACGCAGTATTTT.

In its sample, this clonotype was seen many times. This sequence joins TRBV7-2 and TRBJ2-3; D is perhaps TRBD2 (5 bases). Trimming removed 7 bases from V and 5 bases from J, with 13 bases in between. Germline V gene data show CDR1 as SGHTA and CDR2 as FQGNSA. This CDR3 has 13 residues. CDR3 region: CASTPGLIDTQYF. The CDR3 DNA is TGTGCCAGCACCCCTGGACTTATAGATACGCAGTATTTT.

The chain employs TRBV6-6 and TRBJ2-7; a possible D gene is TRBD2 (5 bases). The CDR3 has 12 amino acids. Germline V gene data show CDR1 as MNHNY and CDR2 as SVGAGI (reference sequence). The germline V and J ends were trimmed by 2 bases and 6 bases, with 8 bases remaining between them. The CDR3 nucleotides are TGTGCCAGCAGTTACGGTCGGGGCGAGCAGTACTTC. This translates into CASSYGRGEQYF.

The J gene is TRBJ2-3, the V gene TRBV7-2; D is uncertain. Trimming took 5 bases from V and 3 from J, leaving 9 bases between them. The CDR3 spans 13 residues. The germline V gene encodes CDR1 SGHTA and CDR2 FQGNSA. CDR3 nucleotides: TGTGCCAGCAGCCCTATAACGACAGATACGCAGTATTTT. It specifies CASSPITTDTQYF.

J is TRBJ1-1 and V is TRBV29-1, with D hard to call. In germline, CDR1 is SQVTM, CDR2 ANQGSEA. The CDR3 totals 12 residues. V lost 7 bases, J lost 1 base, and 10 bases lay in between. In DNA, the CDR3 is TGCAGCGGAGACCGGGAGAACACTGAAGCTTTCTTT. It yields the protein CSGDRENTEAFF.